What follows describes a single TCR beta chain. This entry is derived from a study of blood T cell repertoires in COVID-19. Study at large: Samples representing acute and convalescent COVID-19 were sourced from the United States, Italy and Spain. PBMCs, B-cell-depleted T cells, or T cells were the source of the cDNA or gDNA that made up the material.

Repertoires were generated with immunoSEQ multiplex PCR, while TCRdb's copy carries only in-frame clones and drops some. The sample lists roughly 150,000 clones, roughly nine tenths seen once, with approximately 3% in the top ten. Germline V gene lookup returns CDR1 SNHLY and CDR2 FYNNEI. V lost 7 bases and J lost 1; bases outside the gene matches: 5. The length of the CDR3 is 14 residues. Sequenced material: peripheral blood. The origin of this receptor is a man aged 60-69 years with acute or convalescent COVID-19. This chain links TRBV2 with TRBJ1-1; TRBD1 matches 8 bases. CDR3 bases: TGTGCCAGCACAGGACAGGGATGGAACACTGAAGCTTTCTTT. Translated, it gives CASTGQGWNTEAFF.